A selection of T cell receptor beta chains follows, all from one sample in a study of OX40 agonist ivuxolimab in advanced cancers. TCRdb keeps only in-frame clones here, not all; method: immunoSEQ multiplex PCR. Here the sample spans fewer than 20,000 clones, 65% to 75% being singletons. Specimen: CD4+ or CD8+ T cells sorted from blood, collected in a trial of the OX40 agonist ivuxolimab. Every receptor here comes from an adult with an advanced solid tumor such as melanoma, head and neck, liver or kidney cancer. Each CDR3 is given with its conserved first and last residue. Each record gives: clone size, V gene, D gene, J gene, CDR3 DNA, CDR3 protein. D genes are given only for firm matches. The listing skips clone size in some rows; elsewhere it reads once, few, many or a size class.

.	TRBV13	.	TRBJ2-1	TGTGCCAGCAGCTTAGTTCGGACTGGCTACAATGAGCAGTTCTTC	CASSLVRTGYNEQFF
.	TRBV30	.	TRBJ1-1	TGTGCCTGGACCTTGGGGCACGGGGTTGAAGCTTTCTTT	CAWTLGHGVEAFF
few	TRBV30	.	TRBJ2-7	TGTGCCTGGAGTGTTTCCCAGGGGCTAAACTTC	CAWSVSQGLNF
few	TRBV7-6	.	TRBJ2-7	TGTGCCAGCAGCTTTGCCCCCTCTGGCTACGAGCAGTACTTC	CASSFAPSGYEQYF
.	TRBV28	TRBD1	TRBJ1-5	TGTGCCAGCAGCTCCGGGACAGGGGTTCAGCCCCAGCATTTT	CASSSGTGVQPQHF
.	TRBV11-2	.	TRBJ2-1	TGTGCCAGCAGCTTAGGCCCTCTCCACCCAATCTTC	CASSLGPLHPIF
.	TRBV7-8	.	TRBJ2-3	TGTGCCAGCAGCTTAATTGACCCCGACACAGATACGCAGTATTTT	CASSLIDPDTDTQYF
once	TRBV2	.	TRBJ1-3	TGTGCCAGGGACGGTGACTCTGGAAACACCATATATTTT	CARDGDSGNTIYF
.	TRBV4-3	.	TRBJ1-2	TGCGCCAGCAGCCAAGATCGGTCCGGGAACTATGGCTACACCTTC	CASSQDRSGNYGYTF
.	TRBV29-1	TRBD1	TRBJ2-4	TGCAGCGTCGGGGGAGGGGACAGGGTATTAGGAAACATTCAGTACTTC	CSVGGGDRVLGNIQYF
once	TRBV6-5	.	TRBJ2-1	TGTGCCAGCAGTTACTCAGCCGTAAATGAGCAGTTCTTC	CASSYSAVNEQFF
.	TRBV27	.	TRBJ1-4	TGTGCCAGCAGTTCCCCACGACTGGGTGAAAAACTGTTTTTT	CASSSPRLGEKLFF
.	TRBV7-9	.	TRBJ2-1	TGTGCCATACATAAACAACTCCAGTTCTTC	CAIHKQLQFF
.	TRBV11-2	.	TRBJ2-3	TGTGCCAGCGGAAACAAAGACCCAACAGATACGCAGTATTTT	CASGNKDPTDTQYF
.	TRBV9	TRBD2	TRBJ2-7	TGTGCCAGCAGCGCCGGGGGGGGACCTGATCCCTACGAGCAGTACTTC	CASSAGGGPDPYEQYF
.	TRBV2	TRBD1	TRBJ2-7	TGTGCCAGCAGTGAATCGACAGGGGTGGACTACGAGCAGTACTTC	CASSESTGVDYEQYF
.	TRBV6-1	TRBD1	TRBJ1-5	TGTGCCAGCAGGGGACAGGCAAATCAGCCCCAGCATTTT	CASRGQANQPQHF
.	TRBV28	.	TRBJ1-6	TGTGCCAGCAGTTTGCGAAGCTCCTATAATTCACCCCTCCACTTT	CASSLRSSYNSPLHF
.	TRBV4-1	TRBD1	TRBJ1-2	TGCGCCAGCAGCCTCCGGGACAGCTATGGCTACACCTTC	CASSLRDSYGYTF
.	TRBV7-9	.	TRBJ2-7	TGTGCCAGCAGCCCCCGGACCGGGTACGAGCAGTACTTC	CASSPRTGYEQYF
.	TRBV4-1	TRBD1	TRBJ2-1	TGCGCCAGCAGCCAAGGACAGGGGATCAACAATGAGCAGTTCTTC	CASSQGQGINNEQFF
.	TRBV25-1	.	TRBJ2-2	TGTGCCAGCAGTGAACCGGGACGGACGAACACCGGGGAGCTGTTTTTT	CASSEPGRTNTGELFF
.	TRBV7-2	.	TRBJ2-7	TGTGCCAGCAGCTTTCAGGGCGCCTACGAGCAGTACTTC	CASSFQGAYEQYF
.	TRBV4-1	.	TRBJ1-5	TGCGCCAGCAGCCTTTTCGGCGATAGCAATCAGCCCCAGCATTTT	CASSLFGDSNQPQHF
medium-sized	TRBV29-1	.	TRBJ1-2	TGCAGCGTTGAATGGGGAAACTATGGCTACACCTTC	CSVEWGNYGYTF
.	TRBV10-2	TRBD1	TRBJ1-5	TGCGCCAGCAGTTCACAGGGGGCGGACAATCAGCCCCAGCATTTT	CASSSQGADNQPQHF
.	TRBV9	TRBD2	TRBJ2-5	TGTGCCAGCAGCATTAGCGGGGTAATAATAGAGACCCAGTACTTC	CASSISGVIIETQYF
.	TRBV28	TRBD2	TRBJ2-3	TGTGCCAGCAGTTTCGAGCTTACCGGACTAGCGGGAGCTAACTCTGGCCCAGATACGCAGTATTTT	CASSFELTGLAGANSGPDTQYF